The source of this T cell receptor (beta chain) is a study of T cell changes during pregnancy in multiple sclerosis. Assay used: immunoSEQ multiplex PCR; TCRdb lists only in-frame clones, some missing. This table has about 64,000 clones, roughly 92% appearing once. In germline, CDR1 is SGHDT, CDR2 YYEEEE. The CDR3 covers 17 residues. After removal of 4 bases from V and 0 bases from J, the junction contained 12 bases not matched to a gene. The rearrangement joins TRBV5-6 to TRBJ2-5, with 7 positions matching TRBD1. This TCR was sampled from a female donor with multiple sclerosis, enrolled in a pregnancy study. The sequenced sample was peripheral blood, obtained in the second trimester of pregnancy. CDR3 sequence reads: CASSLRTGTDYQETQYF. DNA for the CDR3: TGTGCCAGCAGCCTTCGAACCGGGACAGATTACCAAGAGACCCAGTACTTC.